This T cell receptor (beta chain) was found in a study of T cell responses to AZD1222 COVID-19 vaccine. The overall study: Second-dose intervals near 4 or 12 weeks were combined.

Points from the study as a whole: Donors in the cohort were predominantly white British and more often female, and clonal diversity was possibly underestimated. Unmutated variant regions are reportedly the target of nearly half of TCRs that are spike-specific.

TCRdb's table, derived via immunoSEQ multiplex PCR, lists solely in-frame clones and lacks some. This table holds tens of thousands of clones, approximately 89% found once. On this clone itself: As yet, its antigen is unknown.

This CDR3 has 13 residues. Trimming shortened V by 7 bases and J by 3 bases, and 13 bases separated the two germline ends. Looked up from germline, CDR1 is ENHRY and CDR2 is SYGVKD. The sequence was collected from an adult in good health. Sequenced material: peripheral blood, taken on day 0 of AZD1222 vaccination. The chain recombines TRBV10-3 with TRBJ2-7; D uncertain. CDR3 bases: TGTGCCATCACCCGCGGCGGCGACTACGAGCAGTACTTC. Translation gives CAITRGGDYEQYF.